The rows below give T cell receptor beta chains drawn from one sample of a study of blood T cell repertoires in COVID-19. The protocol was immunoSEQ multiplex PCR, while the TCRdb copy is restricted to in-frame clones and leaves out a portion. The table includes a few hundred thousand clones, 85% to 90% detected once. The sample comprised peripheral blood. These receptors were obtained from a man between 18 and 35 years old with active or convalescent COVID-19. The CDR3 runs from the conserved cysteine through the conserved F or W. Fields, in order: V gene, clone size, J gene, D gene, CDR3 DNA, CDR3 protein. A D gene is named only where the DNA matches it firmly. Clone size is stated in some rows and not others, as once, few, many or a class when expanded.

V: TRBV6-5
size: NA
J: TRBJ2-2
D: NA
DNA: TGTGCCAGCAGCCGCAAAGCACGTTCGGTCGGGGAGCTGTTTTTT
CDR3: CASSRKARSVGELFF

V: TRBV6-5
size: NA
J: TRBJ1-3
D: NA
DNA: TGTGCCAGCAGTTACGCAACCGGGACAACAGGAAACACCATATATTTT
CDR3: CASSYATGTTGNTIYF

V: TRBV10-3
size: NA
J: TRBJ2-7
D: NA
DNA: TGTGCCATCAGCCCGATGGACAGCGAGAAGAACGAGCAGTACTTC
CDR3: CAISPMDSEKNEQYF

V: TRBV3-1/TRBV3-2
size: NA
J: TRBJ2-7
D: NA
DNA: TGTGCCAGCAGCCAAGATATACGGTTCCCCTACGAGCAGTACTTC
CDR3: CASSQDIRFPYEQYF

V: TRBV24-1
size: NA
J: TRBJ2-1
D: TRBD2
DNA: TGTGCCACCAGTGATTTAGCGGGGAATTCCTACAATGAGCAGTTCTTC
CDR3: CATSDLAGNSYNEQFF

V: TRBV30
size: NA
J: TRBJ1-3
D: NA
DNA: TGTGCCTGTTCACAGGGTAGCAACACCATATATTTT
CDR3: CACSQGSNTIYF

V: TRBV27
size: NA
J: TRBJ2-3
D: NA
DNA: TGTGCCAGCAGTTTGCGAATTACAGATACGCAGTATTTT
CDR3: CASSLRITDTQYF

V: TRBV7-9
size: NA
J: TRBJ2-3
D: NA
DNA: TGTGCCAGCAGCTTGGGGTGGGGTAGCGGCAGCACAGATACGCAGTATTTT
CDR3: CASSLGWGSGSTDTQYF

V: TRBV6-5
size: NA
J: TRBJ2-1
D: NA
DNA: TGTGCCAGCAGTTACCCCGACAGTTGTCGATACAATGAGCAGTTCTTC
CDR3: CASSYPDSCRYNEQFF

V: TRBV5-4
size: NA
J: TRBJ1-2
D: NA
DNA: TGTGCCAGCAGCTCCACACAGGGTAACTATGGCTACACCTTC
CDR3: CASSSTQGNYGYTF

V: TRBV7-9
size: NA
J: TRBJ2-6
D: TRBD1
DNA: TGTGCCAGCAGCGGGGACAGGGGGCGGTGGGCCAACGTCCTGACTTTC
CDR3: CASSGDRGRWANVLTF

V: TRBV14
size: NA
J: TRBJ2-7
D: TRBD2
DNA: TGTGCCAGCAGCGCCCTAGCGGGGAACTACGAGCAGTACTTC
CDR3: CASSALAGNYEQYF

V: TRBV6-5
size: NA
J: TRBJ2-7
D: TRBD1
DNA: TGTGCCAGCAGTAGAGACAGGGTCTCCTACGAGCAGTACTTC
CDR3: CASSRDRVSYEQYF

V: TRBV15
size: NA
J: TRBJ2-6
D: NA
DNA: TGTGCCACCAGCAGAGTAACTGGGGCCAACGTCCTGACTTTC
CDR3: CATSRVTGANVLTF

V: TRBV19
size: NA
J: TRBJ1-4
D: TRBD1
DNA: TGTGCCAGTGTTGGGACAGCTAATGAAAAACTGTTTTTT
CDR3: CASVGTANEKLFF

V: TRBV3-1/TRBV3-2
size: NA
J: TRBJ2-5
D: NA
DNA: TGTGCCAGCAGCCAAAGCGTGACCGAGACCCAGTACTTC
CDR3: CASSQSVTETQYF

V: TRBV28
size: few
J: TRBJ1-5
D: NA
DNA: TGTGCCAGCAGTTTACCAGGAACAAAACTTAGCAATCAGCCCCAGCATTTT
CDR3: CASSLPGTKLSNQPQHF

V: TRBV11-3
size: NA
J: TRBJ2-2
D: NA
DNA: TGTGCCAGCAGCTTGGAAGTCGGGGGTACCGGGGAGCTGTTTTTT
CDR3: CASSLEVGGTGELFF

V: TRBV4-3
size: NA
J: TRBJ2-7
D: NA
DNA: TGCGCCAGCAGCCAAGAAGAAGCGGCTAAGCAGTACTTC
CDR3: CASSQEEAAKQYF

V: TRBV6-5
size: NA
J: TRBJ1-1
D: NA
DNA: TGTGCCAGCAGTTACTCTATCCCCAAGGTAACAGATGAAGCTTTCTTT
CDR3: CASSYSIPKVTDEAFF

V: TRBV25-1
size: NA
J: TRBJ2-7
D: TRBD1
DNA: TGTGCCACCGGGACAGATTTCTACGAGCAGTACTTC
CDR3: CATGTDFYEQYF

V: TRBV28
size: NA
J: TRBJ1-4
D: NA
DNA: TGTGCCAGCAGTGCCCAGGGGAAACTGTTTTTT
CDR3: CASSAQGKLFF

V: TRBV12-3/TRBV12-4
size: once
J: TRBJ1-2
D: NA
DNA: TGTGCCAGCAGTTTGCCGAGGCGTGGCTACACCTTC
CDR3: CASSLPRRGYTF

V: TRBV11-3
size: NA
J: TRBJ2-3
D: NA
DNA: TGTGCCAGCAGCTTAGTTGAGGACAGACGTACAGATACGCAGTATTTT
CDR3: CASSLVEDRRTDTQYF

V: TRBV3-1/TRBV3-2
size: NA
J: TRBJ1-4
D: NA
DNA: TGTGCCAGCAGCCAACGAGGGCGCTCCGGCCGATCAGAAAAACTGTTTTTT
CDR3: CASSQRGRSGRSEKLFF

V: TRBV4-1
size: once
J: TRBJ1-6
D: TRBD1
DNA: TGCGCCAGCAGCCCCACCGGGACAGGGGGTAGTTGGACAGATTCACCCCTCCACTTT
CDR3: CASSPTGTGGSWTDSPLHF

V: TRBV6-5
size: once
J: TRBJ2-2
D: TRBD1
DNA: TGTGCCAGCGGGACAGGGGACACCGGGGAGCTGTTTTTT
CDR3: CASGTGDTGELFF

V: TRBV21-1
size: few
J: TRBJ1-3
D: NA
DNA: TGTGCCAGCAGTCCCAAAGGGGAGGGTACAGGGAGGAGAAGCACCATATATTTT
CDR3: CASSPKGEGTGRRSTIYF

V: TRBV19
size: few
J: TRBJ1-5
D: NA
DNA: TGTGCCAGTAGTACGGACAGAAATCAGCCCCAGCATTTT
CDR3: CASSTDRNQPQHF